This T cell receptor (beta chain) appears in the sequencing data of a study of early T cells in non-severe SARS-CoV-2 infection. In the study overall: Chains stayed unpaired after sequencing of bulk RNA from unsorted whole blood. General observations from the study: VDJdb matching favored anti-spike CD8 responses, missing private and CD4 specificities.

With respect to this clonotype: Its antigen is unknown.

The CDR3 covers 12 residues. CDR1 is SGHVS and CDR2 is FNYEAQ in the germline V gene. V gave up 7 bases and J gave up 2 bases, with 9 bases separating them. TCRdb re-called the 5' RACE reads with MiXCR, one entry per CDR3 protein. The table lists about 49,000 distinct CDR3 sequences, about an eighth of them singletons. The material sequenced was whole blood. This TCR came from an adult who was a healthcare worker with PCR-confirmed SARS-CoV-2 infection or an uninfected control (not recorded which). V gene TRBV7-6 combines with J gene TRBJ2-7, with a weak D call TRBD1 (6 bases). CDR3 nucleotides: TGTGCCAGCAAGGGGGATACCTACGAGCAGTACTTC. Its translation is CASKGDTYEQYF.